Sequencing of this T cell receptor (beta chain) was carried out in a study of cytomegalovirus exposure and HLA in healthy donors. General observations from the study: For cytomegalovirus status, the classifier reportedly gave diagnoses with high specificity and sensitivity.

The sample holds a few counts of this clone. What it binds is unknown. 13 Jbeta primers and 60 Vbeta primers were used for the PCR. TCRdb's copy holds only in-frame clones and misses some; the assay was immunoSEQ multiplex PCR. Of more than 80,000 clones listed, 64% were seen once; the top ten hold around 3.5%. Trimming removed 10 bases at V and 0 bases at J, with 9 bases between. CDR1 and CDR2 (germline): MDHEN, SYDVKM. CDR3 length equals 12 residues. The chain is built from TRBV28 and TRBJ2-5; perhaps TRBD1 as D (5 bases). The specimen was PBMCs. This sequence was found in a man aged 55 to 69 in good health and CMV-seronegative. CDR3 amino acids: CATKGYQETQYF. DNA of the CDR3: TGTGCCACCAAGGGGTACCAAGAGACCCAGTACTTC.